The 10 T cell receptor beta chains in this list originate from one sample, sequenced in a study of cytomegalovirus exposure and HLA in healthy donors. Both 60 Vbeta primers and 13 Jbeta primers went into the PCR. TCRdb's copy holds only in-frame clones and misses some; the assay was immunoSEQ multiplex PCR. Of about 92,000 clones listed, about 85% are singletons. Sequenced sample: PBMCs. All receptors derive from a girl aged 2-10 years in good health and CMV-seropositive.

This clone appeared a single time. The chain joins TRBV7-7 to TRBJ1-1; 9 bases fit TRBD1. Germline V gene sequence: CDR1 SSHAT, CDR2 FNYEAQ (reference sequence). This CDR3 has 14 amino acids. In DNA form, the CDR3 reads TGTGCTAGCCCAGGGGGGACAGGGACCACTGAAGCTTTCTTT. Translating it yields CASPGGTGTTEAFF.

This clone appeared a few times. V and J are TRBV27 and TRBJ2-1; D is ambiguous. Germline V gives CDR1 MNHEY, CDR2 SMNVEV (reference sequence). The CDR3 loop spans 11 amino acids. The germline V and J ends were trimmed by 7 bases and 7 bases, with 8 bases remaining between them. The CDR3 DNA reads TGTGCCAGCACCTCAGGAAATGAGCAGTTCTTC. Translation: CASTSGNEQFF.

The chain employs TRBV29-1 and TRBJ2-5, with no clear D. The J call may be mistaken, given a closer DNA end match to TRBJ2-7. The CDR3 runs 12 residues. Looked up from germline, CDR1 is SQVTM and CDR2 is ANQGSEA. CDR3 nucleotide sequence: TGCAGCGTTGAACTGAGAGACTACGAGCAGTACTTC. Translating it yields CSVELRDYEQYF.

The chain recombines TRBV5-6 with TRBJ2-1; weak D call: TRBD2 (5 bases). In germline, CDR1 is SGHDT, CDR2 YYEEEE. The CDR3 covers 15 residues. Trimming removed 2 bases from V and 2 bases from J, with 11 bases in between. The CDR3 nucleotides are TGTGCCAGCAGCTTCGGGGATCCCACCTACAATGAGCAGTTCTTC. It yields the protein CASSFGDPTYNEQFF.

The chain is built from TRBV7-2 and TRBJ1-3; 9 nucleotides line up with TRBD1. This CDR3 has 15 amino acids. Trimming at V came to 5 bases and at J to 7 bases, leaving 9 bases not matched to a gene. Germline lookup yields CDR1 SGHTA and CDR2 FQGNSA. CDR3 amino acids: CASSPYSTGGNTIYF. The DNA for the CDR3 is TGTGCCAGCAGCCCCTACTCGACAGGGGGGAACACCATATATTTT.

This sequence joins TRBV5-6 and TRBJ1-3; weak D call: TRBD1 (6 bases). This CDR3 region has 15 residues. Germline assignment: CDR1 SGHDT and CDR2 YYEEEE. Trimming cost V 1 base and J 8 bases, with 16 bases left between them. The CDR3 DNA sequence: TGTGCCAGCAGCTTGTTGGGCAGAGGGGGGGACACCATATATTTT. Its translation: CASSLLGRGGDTIYF.

CDR3 region: CASSARQATNEKLFF. The CDR3 DNA follows: TGTGCCAGCAGCGCCAGACAGGCAACTAATGAAAAACTGTTTTTT. This chain connects TRBV7-6 to TRBJ1-4, with a tentative D call TRBD1 (6 bases). The germline V and J ends were trimmed by 5 bases and 0 bases, with 10 bases remaining between them. Germline CDR1 SGHVS, CDR2 FNYEAQ. The CDR3 has 15 residues.

The rearrangement uses TRBV7-9 and TRBJ2-3; TRBD2 agrees at 8 bases. CDR1 SEHNR and CDR2 FQNEAQ come from the germline V gene (reference sequence). This CDR3 comprises 18 residues. Trimming at V came to 3 bases and at J to 3 bases, leaving 14 bases not matched to a gene. The CDR3 protein is CASSFPGGGGRRTDTQYF. The CDR3 coding sequence is TGTGCCAGCAGCTTCCCCGGGGGGGGAGGGAGGCGGACAGATACGCAGTATTTT. The whole variable domain, remainder taken from reference TRBV7-9 and TRBJ2-3, is DTGVSQNPRHKITKRGQNVTFRCDPISEHNRLYWYRQTLGQGPEFLTYFQNEAQLEKSRLLSDRFSAERPKGSFSTLEIQRTEQGDSAMYLCASSFPGGGGRRTDTQYFGPGTRLTVL.

The genes are TRBV10-3 and TRBJ2-5, with 9 nucleotides matching TRBD2. Trimming cost V 10 bases and J 2 bases; bases outside gene matches: 11. Germline-derived CDR1 and CDR2 are ENHRY and SYGVKD. The CDR3 consists of 15 residues. CDR3 in amino acids: CATGAGLARQETQYF. The DNA of the CDR3 is TGTGCCACCGGGGCAGGACTAGCGAGACAAGAGACCCAGTACTTC.

The V gene is TRBV4-1, the J gene TRBJ2-4; TRBD1 agrees at 9 bases. The V gene end was trimmed by 1 base and the J gene end by 6 bases; junction bases not matched to a gene: 13. This CDR3 spans 18 amino acids. Germline V CDR1 and CDR2: MGHRA, YSYEKL. CDR3 DNA sequence: TGCGCCAGCAGCCAAGTCGCGGGACAGGGTTCTCGAAGAAACATTCAGTACTTC. It encodes CASSQVAGQGSRRNIQYF.